The clone carrying this TCR beta chain was seen just once. Its antigen is as yet unknown. This sample was included in a study of cytomegalovirus exposure and HLA in healthy donors. Study observations and caveats: Productive status was seen about 87% or about 30% of the time for most TCR beta V segments in an earlier analysis. Presence/absence results assume similar sequencing depth per donor, which may not hold. Most TCR sequences were rare, but some public TCRs occurred in many donors.

PCR involved 60 Vbeta and 13 Jbeta primers. The assay was immunoSEQ multiplex PCR, and TCRdb's table has in-frame clones only and misses some. The table has over 150,000 clones, 65% to 80% seen once. This clonotype was obtained from a man aged 35 to 55 in good health and CMV-seronegative. The source material was PBMCs.

The CDR3 spells CASSATGVTNEKLFF. Written as DNA, the CDR3 is TGTGCCAGCAGCGCTACAGGGGTAACTAATGAAAAACTGTTTTTT. J is TRBJ1-4 and V is TRBV2; 7 bases agree with TRBD1. Germline values: CDR1 SNHLY, CDR2 FYNNEI. The length of the CDR3 is 15 residues. V lost 6 bases to trimming and J lost 1 base; unmatched junction nucleotides: 5.